One sample yielded the 30 T cell receptor beta chains listed below, sequenced in a study of blood T cell repertoires in COVID-19. Sequenced by immunoSEQ multiplex PCR; TCRdb stores in-frame clones only, minus some. The sample includes under 250,000 clones, 87% of them seen just once. The specimen was PBMCs or T cells enriched from blood (not recorded which). The receptors derive from a man between 25 and 39 years old who had recovered from COVID-19.

In its sample, this clone was seen once. The gene calls are TRBV24-1 and TRBJ1-1; weak D call: TRBD1 (5 bases). Trimming took 10 bases from V and 1 from J, leaving 15 bases between them. CDR1 and CDR2 from the germline V gene are KGHDR and SFDVKD. The CDR3 is made up of 14 amino acids. The CDR3 DNA reads as TGTGCCACAAGAGATGACAGCCCGAACACTGAAGCTTTCTTT. Encoded protein: CATRDDSPNTEAFF.

The chain couples TRBV9 to TRBJ2-2, with D possibly matching TRBD1 (6 bases). The CDR3 consists of 16 residues. The V end was cut by 0 bases, the J end by 0 bases, with 9 bases between. CDR1 is SGDLS and CDR2 is YYNGEE in the germline V gene. CDR3 sequence reads: CASSVGGGSNTGELFF. CDR3 bases: TGTGCCAGCAGCGTAGGAGGGGGATCGAACACCGGGGAGCTGTTTTTT.

The chain has TRBV18 and TRBJ1-1; D may be TRBD1 (5 bases). V dropped 3 bases and J dropped 3 bases, with 14 bases sitting between them. This CDR3 is built from 15 residues. Germline V lookup: CDR1 KGHSH, CDR2 LQKENI. Here the CDR3 DNA reads TGTGCCAGCTCACCTAAGGGGCCGCCAGACACTGAAGCTTTCTTT. Residues: CASSPKGPPDTEAFF.

V gene TRBV28 combines with J gene TRBJ1-6, with D perhaps matching TRBD1 (5 bases). Trimming shortened V by 3 bases and J by 6 bases, and 12 bases separated the two germline ends. CDR3 length equals 15 residues. From germline, CDR1 is MDHEN and CDR2 SYDVKM. The CDR3 is CASSFGGIGNSPLHF. The CDR3 DNA reads as TGTGCCAGCAGTTTCGGGGGTATCGGTAATTCACCCCTCCACTTT.

The J gene is TRBJ1-2, the V gene TRBV7-3; a weak D match, TRBD1 (6 bases). Germline V gives CDR1 SGHTA, CDR2 FQGTGA. Deletions cut 2 bases from V and 6 bases from J, with 10 bases between. The CDR3 has 13 residues. In DNA, the CDR3 is TGTGCCAGCAGCTTAGGGGGCGGAAATGGCTACACCTTC. Translation gives CASSLGGGNGYTF.

This clone came up a few times. The chain is built from TRBV28 and TRBJ2-7; TRBD2 might be the D (6 bases). The CDR3 has 14 residues. V was trimmed by 2 bases and J by 0 bases, leaving 8 bases between them. Germline CDR1 reads MDHEN; CDR2 reads SYDVKM. As DNA, the CDR3 is TGTGCCAGCAGTTTACAGGGACTCTCCTACGAGCAGTACTTC. Its translation: CASSLQGLSYEQYF.

The rearrangement joins TRBV6-2 or TRBV6-3 to TRBJ2-1; 7 nucleotides agree with TRBD2. The CDR3 runs to 17 residues. Germline CDR1 and CDR2: MNHEY and SVGEGT. The trim removed 7 bases at V and 4 bases at J, leaving 16 bases unmatched. DNA for the CDR3: TGTGCCAGCAACCCCGCCTCCGTGGCGGGAGTTTACAATGAGCAGTTCTTC. Translated: CASNPASVAGVYNEQFF.

The V call is TRBV5-4, the J call TRBJ2-7, with D tentatively TRBD2 (5 bases). Germline CDR1 is SGHNT and CDR2 is YYREEE (reference sequence). This CDR3 spans 15 amino acids. The germline V and J ends were trimmed by 0 bases and 3 bases, with 13 bases remaining between them. CDR3 region: CASSLASGSGYEQYF. The DNA of the CDR3 is TGTGCCAGCAGCTTGGCGTCGGGGAGCGGCTACGAGCAGTACTTC. Looking up the rest from reference TRBV5-4 and TRBJ2-7 gives the full variable domain: ETGVTQSPTHLIKTRGQQVTLRCSSQSGHNTVSWYQQALGQGPQFIFQYYREEENGRGNFPPRFSGLQFPNYSSELNVNALELDDSALYLCASSLASGSGYEQYFGPGTRLTVT.

The rearrangement links TRBV7-2 to TRBJ2-7; 7 nucleotides match TRBD1. Per the germline V gene, CDR1 is SGHTA and CDR2 is FQGNSA. The CDR3 extends over 14 amino acids. The junction had 4 bases not matched to a gene; V was cut back by 5 bases and J by 0 bases. The CDR3 DNA reads as TGTGCCAGCAGCACGACAGGGATCTCCTACGAGCAGTACTTC. It specifies CASSTTGISYEQYF. Full variable domain (rest looked up from reference TRBV7-2 and TRBJ2-7): GAGVSQSPSNKVTEKGKDVELRCDPISGHTALYWYRQSLGQGLEFLIYFQGNSAPDKSGLPSDRFSAERTGGSVSTLTIQRTQQEDSAVYLCASSTTGISYEQYFGPGTRLTVT.

The gene calls are TRBV7-9 and TRBJ1-5; possible D gene TRBD1, 5 bases. With 5 bases removed from V and 1 base from J, the gap between germline ends came to 18 bases. The CDR3 length is 17 residues. Germline V gene sequence: CDR1 SEHNR, CDR2 FQNEAQ (reference sequence). The CDR3 DNA reads as TGTGCCAGCAGCCAGGGTGAAGACAGTCAAAGCAATCAGCCCCAGCATTTT. Translating gives CASSQGEDSQSNQPQHF.

The chain links TRBV7-2 to TRBJ2-1; 9 positions agree with TRBD2. Germline V gene data show CDR1 as SGHTA and CDR2 as FQGNSA. V lost 1 base and J lost 8; bases outside the gene matches: 9. The CDR3 runs 16 residues. The CDR3, as DNA: TGTGCCAGCAGCTTAGTTTTTTTTAGCGGGAGTCATGAGCAGTTCTTC. It codes for CASSLVFFSGSHEQFF.

Details on this clone: The same CDR3 can be traced to other DNA sequences in this sample. The chain joins TRBV12-3 or TRBV12-4 to TRBJ2-7; D uncertain. The CDR3 sequence is 13 residues long. Trimming removed 2 bases at V and 4 bases at J, with 9 bases between. The CDR3 region is CASSLISGYEQYF. In DNA form, the CDR3 reads TGTGCCAGCAGTTTAATTTCCGGGTACGAGCAGTACTTC.

In this sample, this clone turned up once. CDR3 protein: CASSSTQGNNQPQHF. CDR3 coding DNA: TGTGCCAGTAGTTCGACACAGGGGAACAATCAGCCCCAGCATTTT. The V and J genes are TRBV19 and TRBJ1-5, with 7 bases identical to TRBD1. There are 15 residues in the CDR3. J gave up 3 bases and V 5 bases, and 7 bases lay outside the gene matches. CDR1 is LNHDA and CDR2 is SQIVND in the germline V gene (reference sequence).

The V gene is TRBV25-1, the J gene TRBJ1-4, with D possibly being TRBD1 (5 bases). The CDR3 extends over 15 amino acids. Trimming stripped 4 bases from V and 1 base from J, with 10 bases between. CDR1 is MGHDK, CDR2 SYGVNS, per germline. CDR3 loop: CASSALGGTNEKLFF. DNA of the CDR3: TGTGCCAGCAGTGCCCTGGGGGGAACTAATGAAAAACTGTTTTTT.

The V gene is TRBV9, the J gene TRBJ2-5; 15 bases fit TRBD2. The V gene end was trimmed by 2 bases and the J gene end by 5 bases; junction bases not matched to a gene: 10. CDR1 and CDR2 (germline): SGDLS, YYNGEE. The CDR3 contains 18 residues. The CDR3 region is CASSVGGLAGGAMETQYF. The CDR3 DNA follows: TGTGCCAGCAGCGTGGGTGGACTAGCGGGGGGGGCAATGGAGACCCAGTACTTC.

CDR3 bases: TGCAGCGTTGCCTACAGTAGCAATCAGCCCCAGCATTTT. Translated, it gives CSVAYSSNQPQHF. The chain couples TRBV29-1 to TRBJ1-5; unclear D gene. This CDR3 contains 13 residues. Trimming took off 4 bases at V and 0 bases at J, with 7 bases between the two ends. Germline-derived CDR1 and CDR2 are SQVTM and ANQGSEA.

The chain has TRBV12-5 and TRBJ1-2, with D perhaps matching TRBD1 (6 bases). The CDR3 totals 14 residues. Germline CDR1 reads LGHNT; CDR2 reads FRNRAP. Trimming stripped 7 bases from V and 1 base from J, with 13 bases between. DNA for the CDR3: TGTGCTAGTGTAGGCAGGGGTGTTAACTATGGCTACACCTTC. Its protein product is CASVGRGVNYGYTF. Complete variable domain (other parts from reference TRBV12-5 and TRBJ1-2): DARVTQTPRHKVTEMGQEVTMRCQPILGHNTVFWYRQTMMQGLELLAYFRNRAPLDDSGMPKDRFSAEMPDATLATLKIQPSEPRDSAVYFCASVGRGVNYGYTFGSGTRLTVV.

This clone has just a few counts. The chain combines TRBV11-2 with TRBJ1-2; D ambiguous. The CDR3 contains 12 residues. The germline V gene encodes CDR1 SGHAT and CDR2 FQNNGV. V dropped 4 bases and J dropped 4 bases, with 7 bases sitting between them. In nucleotides, the CDR3 is TGTGCCAGCAGCTCCCGCGGCTATGGCTACACCTTC. Protein product: CASSSRGYGYTF.

The chain links TRBV15 to TRBJ1-1; D unresolved. The germline V and J ends were trimmed by 5 bases and 11 bases, with 21 bases remaining between them. The CDR3 runs 14 residues. Germline V gene sequence: CDR1 LNHNV, CDR2 YYDKDF (reference sequence). CDR3 sequence: CATSLSVSPGVAFF. The CDR3 DNA is TGTGCCACCAGCTTGTCTGTCAGCCCCGGGGTGGCTTTCTTT.

This chain links TRBV5-1 with TRBJ1-4, with TRBD1 identical over 8 bases. Unmatched junction bases numbered 13, after V lost 4 bases and J lost 8 bases. The V gene's germline CDR1 is SGHRS and CDR2 YFSETQ. This CDR3 is 16 amino acids long. The CDR3 bases are TGCGCCAGCAGCGACGGACAGGGACCTAGAAGCGAAAAACTGTTTTTT. As protein: CASSDGQGPRSEKLFF. Filled out from reference TRBV5-1 and TRBJ1-4, the complete variable domain reads KAGVTQTPRYLIKTRGQQVTLSCSPISGHRSVSWYQQTPGQGLQFLFEYFSETQRNKGNFPGRFSGRQFSNSRSEMNVSTLELGDSALYLCASSDGQGPRSEKLFFGSGTQLSVL.

The chain employs TRBV5-1 and TRBJ2-2; D might be TRBD1 (6 bases). This CDR3 comprises 17 residues. Per the germline V gene, CDR1 is SGHRS and CDR2 is YFSETQ. Trimming stripped 4 bases from V and 4 bases from J, with 20 bases between. The CDR3 sequence is CASSPAPGHGTTGELFF. In nucleotides, the CDR3 is TGCGCCAGCAGCCCCGCCCCGGGACATGGAACCACCGGGGAGCTGTTTTTT.

The rearrangement links TRBV28 to TRBJ1-2; 10 bases line up with TRBD1. Germline CDR1 reads MDHEN; CDR2 reads SYDVKM. V was clipped by 7 bases and J by 1 base; unmatched bases: 12. The CDR3 sequence is 17 residues long. In nucleotides, the CDR3 is TGTGCCAGCAACCCAGGGGGGACAGGGGCCCTTAACTATGGCTACACCTTC. Translated: CASNPGGTGALNYGYTF.

The J gene is TRBJ1-2, the V gene TRBV12-3 or TRBV12-4; D possibly corresponds to TRBD1 (6 bases). The V end was cut by 7 bases, the J end by 5 bases, with 8 bases between. The CDR3 runs to 11 residues. CDR3 DNA sequence: TGTGCCAGCACAGGGGCTTATGGCTACACCTTC. Residues: CASTGAYGYTF.

The chain carries TRBV5-6 and TRBJ2-1; the match to TRBD2 covers 11 bases. Losses at the gene ends were 4 bases for V and 3 bases for J; bases not matched to a gene: 6. Germline CDR1 SGHDT, CDR2 YYEEEE. CDR3 size: 16 residues. The DNA for the CDR3 is TGTGCCAGCAGCCCCTATCTAGCGGGAGGCTACAATGAGCAGTTCTTC. Translating it yields CASSPYLAGGYNEQFF.

V and J are TRBV30 and TRBJ1-3, with D hard to call. The germline V gene encodes CDR1 GTSNPN and CDR2 SVGIG (reference sequence). Trimming took off 8 bases at V and 6 bases at J, with 20 bases between the two ends. The CDR3 loop spans 14 amino acids. DNA of the CDR3: TGTGCCACAGTCACCGACCGAATACTAAACACCATATATTTT. It is translated as CATVTDRILNTIYF.

The V gene is TRBV27, the J gene TRBJ1-4; D remains ambiguous. Germline V gene data show CDR1 as MNHEY and CDR2 as SMNVEV (reference sequence). Trimming left V 6 bases short and J 4 bases short, with 12 bases between. The CDR3 spans 14 residues. The CDR3 protein is CASRADGYNEKLFF. DNA for the CDR3: TGTGCCAGCAGAGCGGACGGTTATAATGAAAAACTGTTTTTT.

J is TRBJ2-7 and V is TRBV18; 8 bases fit TRBD2. J lost 2 bases, V lost 6 bases, and 0 bases had no gene match. This CDR3 comprises 12 residues. Per germline, CDR1 KGHSH and CDR2 LQKENI. DNA of the CDR3: TGTGCCAGCTCGCGGGGGGCCTACGAGCAGTACTTC. This codes for CASSRGAYEQYF.

For this clone: Other DNA sequences from this sample encode an identical CDR3 as well. The genes are TRBV3-1 (or the pseudogene TRBV3-2) and TRBJ2-7; D perhaps matches TRBD2 (6 bases). The V and J ends lost 4 bases and 0 bases respectively, with 13 bases between them. The CDR3 totals 15 residues. Germline values: CDR1 LGHDT, CDR2 YNNKEL (reference sequence). CDR3 in amino acids: CASSRTGTGSYEQYF. The CDR3 DNA reads as TGTGCCAGCAGCCGCACCGGGACTGGCTCCTACGAGCAGTACTTC.

This clone appeared a single time. V usage is TRBV6-1 and J usage is TRBJ2-7, with 8 positions matching TRBD1. The V and J ends lost 2 bases and 4 bases, in that order; junction bases with no gene match: 7. CDR1 is MNHNS, CDR2 SASEGT, per germline. The CDR3 extends over 15 amino acids. Here the CDR3 DNA reads TGTGCCAGCAGTGAACGGACAGGGATAGGTTACGAGCAGTACTTC. Translating gives CASSERTGIGYEQYF.

The chain couples TRBV10-1 to TRBJ2-7; TRBD1 is a possible D gene (5 bases). V was pared by 3 bases and J by 5 bases, with 8 bases between. Germline CDR1 is WNHNN and CDR2 is SYGVQD (reference sequence). The CDR3 loop spans 12 amino acids. CDR3 in DNA: TGCGCCAGCAGTGACAGGGTGGACGAGCAGTACTTC. The encoded protein is CASSDRVDEQYF.